This TCR beta chain was observed in a study of cytomegalovirus exposure and HLA in healthy donors. The method was immunoSEQ multiplex PCR; TCRdb's version includes in-frame clones alone and lacks a portion of them. Found here are about 240,000 clones, more than 75% of them singletons; the top ten hold over 0.95%. The CDR3 contains 15 residues. The V and J ends lost 5 bases and 6 bases, in that order; junction bases with no gene match: 10. Germline V gene sequence: CDR1 MNHNS, CDR2 SASEGT. The chain recombines TRBV6-1 with TRBJ1-1, with TRBD1 matching over 9 bases. The sequence derives from a woman younger than 45 in good health and CMV-seropositive. The sequencing sample was made of PBMCs. CDR3 loop: CASSLSGTGKPEAFF. In DNA, the CDR3 is TGTGCCAGCAGTCTGTCGGGGACAGGGAAGCCTGAAGCTTTCTTT.